This TCR beta chain was recovered during a study of identical twins. The sample holds a few counts of this clonotype. Antigen unknown. A single record per CDR3 protein comes from TCRdb applying MiXCR to the 5' RACE reads. The repertoire holds approximately 490,000 distinct CDR3 sequences, with around 20% as singletons. Per germline, CDR1 SQVTM and CDR2 ANQGSEA. V lost 4 bases and J lost 5; bases outside the gene matches: 6. The CDR3 totals 14 residues. Findings and limits, study-wide: Conclusions leaned on cross-sectional statistical analysis and did not track the same donors over time. While abundant cord blood beta clonotypes carried fewer insertions, memory repertoires showed no such pattern.

The sample was also reused in another study, on yellow fever vaccine responses in identical twins. That paper adds: Twins' vaccine T cell response reportedly seemed partly convergent, partly personalized.

Sequences were obtained from CD4+ T cells sorted from blood. The origin of this receptor is a woman aged 18 to 35 in good health. V and J are TRBV29-1 and TRBJ2-1; 9 bases agree with TRBD2. The CDR3 region has the DNA TGCAGCGTTGGAGGACTAGCGAGTAACAATGAGCAGTTCTTC. It translates to CSVGGLASNNEQFF.